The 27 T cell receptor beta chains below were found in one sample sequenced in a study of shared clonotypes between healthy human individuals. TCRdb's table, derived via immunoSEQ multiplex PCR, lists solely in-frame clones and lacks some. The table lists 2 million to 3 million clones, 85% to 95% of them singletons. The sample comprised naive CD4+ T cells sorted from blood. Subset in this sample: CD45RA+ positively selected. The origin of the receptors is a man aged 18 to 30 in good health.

The CDR3 nucleotides are TGTGCCAGCAGTTTATCGCAGGCAAGGAGCTCCTACGAGCAGTACTTC. It specifies CASSLSQARSSYEQYF. The chain joins TRBV28 to TRBJ2-7, with D uncertain. The CDR3 sequence is 16 residues long. Per the germline V gene, CDR1 is MDHEN and CDR2 is SYDVKM. Trimming stripped 1 base from V and 0 bases from J, with 13 bases between.

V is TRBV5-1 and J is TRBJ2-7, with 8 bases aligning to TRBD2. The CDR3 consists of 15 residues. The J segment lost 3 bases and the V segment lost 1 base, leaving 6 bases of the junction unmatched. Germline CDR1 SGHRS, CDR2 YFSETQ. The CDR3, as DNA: TGCGCCAGCAGCTTGACGATAGCGGGACTCTACGAGCAGTACTTC. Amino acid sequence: CASSLTIAGLYEQYF.

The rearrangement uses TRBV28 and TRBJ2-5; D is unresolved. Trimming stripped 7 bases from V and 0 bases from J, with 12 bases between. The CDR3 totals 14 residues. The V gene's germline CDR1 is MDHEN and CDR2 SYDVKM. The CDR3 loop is CASNPPGYQETQYF. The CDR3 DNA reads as TGTGCCAGCAACCCACCGGGTTACCAAGAGACCCAGTACTTC.

CDR3 DNA: TGTGCCAGCAGCTTAGTACACGGCGGCTCCTACGAGCAGTACTTC. Encoded protein: CASSLVHGGSYEQYF. This chain connects TRBV7-2 to TRBJ2-7; D unclear. Trimming stripped 1 base from V and 0 bases from J, with 10 bases between. CDR3 length equals 15 residues. Germline V gives CDR1 SGHTA, CDR2 FQGNSA.

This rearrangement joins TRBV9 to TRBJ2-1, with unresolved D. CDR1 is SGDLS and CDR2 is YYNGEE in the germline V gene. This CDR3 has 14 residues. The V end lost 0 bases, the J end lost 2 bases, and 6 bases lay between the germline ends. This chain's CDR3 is CASSVGNTYNEQFF. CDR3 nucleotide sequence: TGTGCCAGCAGCGTAGGCAATACCTACAATGAGCAGTTCTTC.

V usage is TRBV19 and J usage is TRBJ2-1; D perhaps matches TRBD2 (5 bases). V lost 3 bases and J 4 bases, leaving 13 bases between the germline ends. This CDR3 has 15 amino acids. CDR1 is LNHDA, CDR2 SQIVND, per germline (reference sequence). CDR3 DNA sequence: TGTGCCAGTAGTATGGGTCTAGCCATTTACAATGAGCAGTTCTTC. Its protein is CASSMGLAIYNEQFF.

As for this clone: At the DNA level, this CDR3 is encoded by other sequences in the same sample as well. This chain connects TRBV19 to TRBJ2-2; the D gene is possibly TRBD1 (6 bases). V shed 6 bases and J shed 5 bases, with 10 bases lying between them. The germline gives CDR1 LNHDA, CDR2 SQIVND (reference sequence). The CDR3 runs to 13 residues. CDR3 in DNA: TGTGCCAGTAGCGAACAGGGAACCGGGGAGCTGTTTTTT. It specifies CASSEQGTGELFF. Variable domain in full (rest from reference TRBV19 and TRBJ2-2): DGGITQSPKYLFRKEGQNVTLSCEQNLNHDAMYWYRQDPGQGLRLIYYSQIVNDFQKGDIAEGYSVSREKKESFPLTVTSAQKNPTAFYLCASSEQGTGELFFGEGSRLTVL.

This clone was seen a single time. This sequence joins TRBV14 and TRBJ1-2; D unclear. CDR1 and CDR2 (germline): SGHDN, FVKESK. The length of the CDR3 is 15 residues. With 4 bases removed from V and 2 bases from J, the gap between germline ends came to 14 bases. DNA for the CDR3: TGTGCCAGCAGCCGAGAAGGGTTTTTGAACTATGGCTACACCTTC. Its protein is CASSREGFLNYGYTF.

The CDR3 region is CASSRSTSTYNEQFF. The DNA of the CDR3 is TGCGCCAGCAGCCGATCGACTAGCACCTACAATGAGCAGTTCTTC. The J gene is TRBJ2-1, the V gene TRBV4-1; TRBD2 matches at 7 bases. The CDR3 has 15 amino acids. In germline, CDR1 is MGHRA, CDR2 YSYEKL. V gave up 4 bases and J gave up 2 bases; unmatched junction bases: 5.

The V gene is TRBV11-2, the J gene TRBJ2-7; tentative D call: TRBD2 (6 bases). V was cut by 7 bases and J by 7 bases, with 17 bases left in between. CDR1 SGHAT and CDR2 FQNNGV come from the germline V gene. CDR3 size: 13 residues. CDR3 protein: CASTTVFGGEQYF. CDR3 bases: TGTGCCAGCACCACCGTCTTTGGGGGGGAGCAGTACTTC.

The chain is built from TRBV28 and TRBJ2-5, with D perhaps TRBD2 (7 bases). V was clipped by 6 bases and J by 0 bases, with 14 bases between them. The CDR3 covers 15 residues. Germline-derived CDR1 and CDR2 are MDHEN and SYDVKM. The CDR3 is CASSTWEGDQETQYF. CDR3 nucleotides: TGTGCCAGCAGCACCTGGGAGGGGGACCAAGAGACCCAGTACTTC.

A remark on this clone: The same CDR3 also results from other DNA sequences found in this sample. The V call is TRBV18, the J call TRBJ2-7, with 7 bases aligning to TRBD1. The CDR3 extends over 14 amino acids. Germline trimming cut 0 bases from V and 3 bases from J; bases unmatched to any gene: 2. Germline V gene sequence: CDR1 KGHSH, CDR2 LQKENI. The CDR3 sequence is CASSPPAGGYEQYF. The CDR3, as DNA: TGTGCCAGCTCACCACCCGCAGGGGGCTACGAGCAGTACTTC.

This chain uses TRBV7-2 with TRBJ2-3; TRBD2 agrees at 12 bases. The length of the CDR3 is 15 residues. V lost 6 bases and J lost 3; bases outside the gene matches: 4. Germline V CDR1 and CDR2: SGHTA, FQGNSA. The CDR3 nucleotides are TGTGCCAGCAGGCAAGGACTAGCGGGGACAGATACGCAGTATTTT. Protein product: CASRQGLAGTDTQYF.

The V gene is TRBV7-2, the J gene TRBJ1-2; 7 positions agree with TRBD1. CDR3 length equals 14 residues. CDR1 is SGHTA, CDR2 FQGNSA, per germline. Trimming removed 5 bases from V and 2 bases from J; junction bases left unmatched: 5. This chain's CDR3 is CASSLGQLNYGYTF. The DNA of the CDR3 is TGTGCCAGCAGCCTGGGACAGTTAAACTATGGCTACACCTTC.

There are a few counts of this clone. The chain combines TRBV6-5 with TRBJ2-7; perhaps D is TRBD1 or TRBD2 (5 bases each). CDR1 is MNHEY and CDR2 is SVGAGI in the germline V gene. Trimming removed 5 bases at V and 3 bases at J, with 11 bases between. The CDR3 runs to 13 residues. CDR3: CASSPGTHYEQYF. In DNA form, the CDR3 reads TGTGCCAGCAGTCCCGGGACCCACTACGAGCAGTACTTC.

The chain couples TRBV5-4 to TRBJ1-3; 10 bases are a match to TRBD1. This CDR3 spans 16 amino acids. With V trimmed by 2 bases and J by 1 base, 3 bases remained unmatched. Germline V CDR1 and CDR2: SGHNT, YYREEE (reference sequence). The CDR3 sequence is CASSFGQGGSGNTIYF. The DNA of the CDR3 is TGTGCCAGCAGCTTCGGACAGGGGGGTTCTGGAAACACCATATATTTT. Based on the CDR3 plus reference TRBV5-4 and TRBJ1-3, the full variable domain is ETGVTQSPTHLIKTRGQQVTLRCSSQSGHNTVSWYQQALGQGPQFIFQYYREEENGRGNFPPRFSGLQFPNYSSELNVNALELDDSALYLCASSFGQGGSGNTIYFGEGSWLTVV.

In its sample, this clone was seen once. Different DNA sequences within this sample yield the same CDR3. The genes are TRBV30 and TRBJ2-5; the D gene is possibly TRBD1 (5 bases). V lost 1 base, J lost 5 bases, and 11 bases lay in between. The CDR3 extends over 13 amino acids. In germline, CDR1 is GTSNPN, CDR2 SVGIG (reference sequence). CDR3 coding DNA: TGTGCCTGGAGTGGGGGCCTACAGGAGACCCAGTACTTC. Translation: CAWSGGLQETQYF.

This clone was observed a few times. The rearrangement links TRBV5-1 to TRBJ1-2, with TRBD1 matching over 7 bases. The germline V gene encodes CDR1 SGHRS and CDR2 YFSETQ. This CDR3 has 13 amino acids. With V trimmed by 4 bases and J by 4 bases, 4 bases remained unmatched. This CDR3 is CASSDDRVYGYTF. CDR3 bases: TGCGCCAGCAGCGACGACAGGGTCTATGGCTACACCTTC.

Here the CDR3 reads CASNLQGGDLKQYF. Here the CDR3 DNA reads TGTGCCAGCAATCTACAGGGCGGGGACCTAAAGCAGTACTTC. The chain carries TRBV28 and TRBJ2-7; D could derive from TRBD1 or TRBD2 (6 bases each). Germline CDR1 and CDR2: MDHEN and SYDVKM. CDR3 length: 14 residues. The V and J ends lost 7 bases and 8 bases respectively, with 21 bases between them.

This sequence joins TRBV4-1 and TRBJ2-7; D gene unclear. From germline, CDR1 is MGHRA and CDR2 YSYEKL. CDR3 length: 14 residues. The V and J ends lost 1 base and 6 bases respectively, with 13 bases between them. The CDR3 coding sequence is TGCGCCAGCAGCCAAGGGCCAGTTACGGCCGAGCAGTACTTC. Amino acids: CASSQGPVTAEQYF.

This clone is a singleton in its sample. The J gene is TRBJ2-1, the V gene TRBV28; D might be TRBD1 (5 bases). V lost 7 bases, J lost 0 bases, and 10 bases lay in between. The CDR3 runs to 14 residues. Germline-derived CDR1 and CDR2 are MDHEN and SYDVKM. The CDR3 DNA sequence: TGTGCCAGCACCCCAGGGCGCTCCTACAATGAGCAGTTCTTC. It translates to CASTPGRSYNEQFF.

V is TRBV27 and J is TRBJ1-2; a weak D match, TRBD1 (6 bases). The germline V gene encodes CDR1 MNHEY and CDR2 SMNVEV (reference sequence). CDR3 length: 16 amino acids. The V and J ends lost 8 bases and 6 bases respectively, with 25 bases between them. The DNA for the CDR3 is TGTGCCAGCGGAGGCTCGAGGGGGAGGGGGGAAGATGGCTACACCTTC. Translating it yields CASGGSRGRGEDGYTF.

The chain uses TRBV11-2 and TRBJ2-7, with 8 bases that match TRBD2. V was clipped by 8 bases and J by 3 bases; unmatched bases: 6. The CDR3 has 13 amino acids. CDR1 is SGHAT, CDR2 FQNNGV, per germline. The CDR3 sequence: CASQVGGGYEQYF. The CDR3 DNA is TGTGCCAGCCAGGTCGGGGGGGGCTACGAGCAGTACTTC.

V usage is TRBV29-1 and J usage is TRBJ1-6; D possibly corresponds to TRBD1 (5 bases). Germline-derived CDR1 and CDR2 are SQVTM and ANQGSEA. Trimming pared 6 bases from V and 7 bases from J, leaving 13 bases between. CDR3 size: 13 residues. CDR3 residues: CSVMDTVNSPLHF. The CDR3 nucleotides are TGCAGCGTCATGGACACCGTAAATTCACCCCTCCACTTT.

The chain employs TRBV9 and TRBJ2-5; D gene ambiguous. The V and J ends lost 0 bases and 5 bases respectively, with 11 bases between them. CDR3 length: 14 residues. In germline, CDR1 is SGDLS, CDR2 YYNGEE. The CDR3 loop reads CASSVALGSETQYF. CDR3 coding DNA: TGTGCCAGCAGCGTAGCTCTGGGCTCCGAGACCCAGTACTTC.

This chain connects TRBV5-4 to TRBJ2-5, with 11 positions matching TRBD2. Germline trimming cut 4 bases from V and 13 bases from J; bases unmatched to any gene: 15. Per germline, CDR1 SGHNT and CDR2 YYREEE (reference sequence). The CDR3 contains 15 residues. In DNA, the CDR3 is TGTGCCAGCAGCCTCCTTAGCGGGGGGGCGGTCCGGTGGTACTTC. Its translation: CASSLLSGGAVRWYF.

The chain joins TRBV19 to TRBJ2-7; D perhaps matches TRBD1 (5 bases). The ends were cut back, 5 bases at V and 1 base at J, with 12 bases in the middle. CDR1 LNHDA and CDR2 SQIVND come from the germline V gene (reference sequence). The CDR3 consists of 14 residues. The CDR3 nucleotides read TGTGCCAGTAGTCAAGGGGTTGGGTCCTACGAGCAGTACTTC. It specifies CASSQGVGSYEQYF.